A single sample gave rise to the 6 T cell receptor beta chains below, sequenced in a study of blood T cell repertoires in COVID-19. Method: immunoSEQ multiplex PCR; TCRdb's copy keeps in-frame clones and lacks some. In the table there are around 170,000 clones, about 80% of which are singletons. The sample comprised peripheral blood. All receptors derive from a man in his 70s with active or convalescent COVID-19.

The chain employs TRBV6-1 and TRBJ1-2; no definite D call. CDR1 MNHNS and CDR2 SASEGT come from the germline V gene. This CDR3 comprises 14 residues. The V gene lost 1 base and the J gene lost 7 bases, with 13 bases spanning the gap. Here the CDR3 DNA reads TGTGCCAGCAGTGAAGTGGAGGGAACGGGTGGCTACACCTTC. Translated, it gives CASSEVEGTGGYTF.

The chain recombines TRBV9 with TRBJ2-1; 7 nucleotides match TRBD1. Per the germline V gene, CDR1 is SGDLS and CDR2 is YYNGEE. There are 18 residues in the CDR3. J was trimmed by 5 bases and V by 0 bases; bases with no gene match: 14. Written as DNA, the CDR3 is TGTGCCAGCAGCGTAGTAGGGTCTCGGACAGGTGGTGACAATGAGCAGTTCTTC. It is translated as CASSVVGSRTGGDNEQFF.

The chain employs TRBV29-1 and TRBJ2-3; the D is unclear. Germline V gives CDR1 SQVTM, CDR2 ANQGSEA. This CDR3 is built from 13 residues. V dropped 4 bases and J dropped 6 bases, with 14 bases sitting between them. This CDR3 reads CSVVDGFGDTQYF. CDR3 nucleotide sequence: TGCAGCGTTGTAGATGGGTTCGGGGATACGCAGTATTTT.

The chain has TRBV4-3 and TRBJ2-7, with 9 nucleotides matching TRBD1. V dropped 4 bases and J dropped 2; count of bases not matched to a gene: 24. Germline V gives CDR1 LGHNA, CDR2 YSLEER. This CDR3 has 21 amino acids. The CDR3 protein is CASSLEVNLKQGAKGTYEQYF. The CDR3 DNA is TGCGCCAGCAGCCTTGAGGTCAACCTAAAACAGGGGGCTAAGGGGACCTACGAGCAGTACTTC.

The chain has TRBV5-6 and TRBJ1-2; 11 nucleotides agree with TRBD1. The J segment lost 8 bases and the V segment lost 4 bases, leaving 13 bases of the junction unmatched. The V gene's germline CDR1 is SGHDT and CDR2 YYEEEE. The CDR3 sequence is 16 residues long. CDR3 coding DNA: TGTGCCAGCAGCGCTGGACAGGGGGCGGATTTGTACGGCTACACCTTC. It is translated as CASSAGQGADLYGYTF.

This rearrangement joins TRBV15 to TRBJ1-4; 8 bases fit TRBD1. The V gene end was trimmed by 2 bases and the J gene end by 8 bases; junction bases not matched to a gene: 7. The CDR3 is 15 amino acids. Germline assignment: CDR1 LNHNV and CDR2 YYDKDF (reference sequence). The CDR3 sequence: CATSRLTGVMEKLFF. The CDR3 DNA sequence: TGTGCCACCAGCAGATTGACAGGGGTTATGGAAAAACTGTTTTTT.